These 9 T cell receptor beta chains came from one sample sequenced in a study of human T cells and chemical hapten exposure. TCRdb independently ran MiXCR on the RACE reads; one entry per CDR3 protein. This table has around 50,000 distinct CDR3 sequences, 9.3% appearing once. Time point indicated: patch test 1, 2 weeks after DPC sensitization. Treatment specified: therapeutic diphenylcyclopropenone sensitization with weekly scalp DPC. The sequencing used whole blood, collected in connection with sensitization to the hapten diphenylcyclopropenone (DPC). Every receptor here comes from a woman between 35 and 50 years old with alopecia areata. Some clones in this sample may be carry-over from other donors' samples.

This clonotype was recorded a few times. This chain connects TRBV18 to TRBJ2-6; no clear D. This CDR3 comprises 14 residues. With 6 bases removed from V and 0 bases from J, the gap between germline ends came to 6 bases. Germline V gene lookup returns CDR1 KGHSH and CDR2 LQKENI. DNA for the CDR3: TGTGCCAGCTCGGAATACTCTGGGGCCAACGTCCTGACTTTC. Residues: CASSEYSGANVLTF.

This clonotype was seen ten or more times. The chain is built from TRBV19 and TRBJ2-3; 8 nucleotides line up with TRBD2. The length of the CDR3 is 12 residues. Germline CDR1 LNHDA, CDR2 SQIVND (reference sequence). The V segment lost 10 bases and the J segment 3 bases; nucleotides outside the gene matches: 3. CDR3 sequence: CAISGETDTQYF. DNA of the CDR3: TGTGCCATTAGCGGGGAGACAGATACGCAGTATTTT.

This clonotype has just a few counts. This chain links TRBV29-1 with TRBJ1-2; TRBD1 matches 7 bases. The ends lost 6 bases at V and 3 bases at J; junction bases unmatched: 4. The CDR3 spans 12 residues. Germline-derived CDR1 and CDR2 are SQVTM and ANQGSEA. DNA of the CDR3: TGCAGCGTAGACAGGGACGACTATGGCTACACCTTC. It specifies CSVDRDDYGYTF.

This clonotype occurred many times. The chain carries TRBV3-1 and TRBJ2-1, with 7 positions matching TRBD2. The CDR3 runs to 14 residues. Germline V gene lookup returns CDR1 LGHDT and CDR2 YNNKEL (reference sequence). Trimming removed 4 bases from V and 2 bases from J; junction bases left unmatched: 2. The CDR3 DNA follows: TGTGCCAGCAGCCTAGGACTAGCCTACAATGAGCAGTTCTTC. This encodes CASSLGLAYNEQFF.

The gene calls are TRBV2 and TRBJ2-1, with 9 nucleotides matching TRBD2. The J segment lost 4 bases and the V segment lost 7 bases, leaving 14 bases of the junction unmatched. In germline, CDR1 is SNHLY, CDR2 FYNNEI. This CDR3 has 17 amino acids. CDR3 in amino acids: CASIKDLAGDKYNEQFF. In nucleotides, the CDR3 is TGTGCCAGCATCAAGGACTTAGCGGGGGATAAATACAATGAGCAGTTCTTC.

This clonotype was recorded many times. CDR3 in DNA: TGTGCCAGCAGTTTTCGGGCTTGGGGGGGCACAGATACGCAGTATTTT. Translation: CASSFRAWGGTDTQYF. The V gene is TRBV27, the J gene TRBJ2-3; possibly TRBD2 for D (6 bases). The V gene lost 3 bases and the J gene lost 1 base, with 14 bases spanning the gap. The CDR3 totals 16 residues. Germline CDR1 is MNHEY and CDR2 is SMNVEV (reference sequence).

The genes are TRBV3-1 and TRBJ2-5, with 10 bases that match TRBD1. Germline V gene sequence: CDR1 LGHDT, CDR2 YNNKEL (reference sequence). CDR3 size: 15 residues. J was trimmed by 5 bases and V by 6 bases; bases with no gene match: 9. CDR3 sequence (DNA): TGTGCCAGCAGGCCCAGGGACAGGGGATTGGAGACCCAGTACTTC. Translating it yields CASRPRDRGLETQYF.

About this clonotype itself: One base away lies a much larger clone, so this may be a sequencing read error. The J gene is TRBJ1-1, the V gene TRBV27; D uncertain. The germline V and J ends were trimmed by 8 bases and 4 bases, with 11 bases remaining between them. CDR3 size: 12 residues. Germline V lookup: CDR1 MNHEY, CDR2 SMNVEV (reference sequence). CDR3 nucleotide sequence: TGTGCCAGCCAACAGAGGGCCACTGAAGCTTTCTTT. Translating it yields CASQQRATEAFF.

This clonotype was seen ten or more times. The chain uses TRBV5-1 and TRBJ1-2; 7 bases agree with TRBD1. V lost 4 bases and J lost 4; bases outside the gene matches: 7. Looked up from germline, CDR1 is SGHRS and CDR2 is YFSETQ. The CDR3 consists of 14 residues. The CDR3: CASSPPGQLYGYTF. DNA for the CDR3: TGCGCCAGCAGCCCACCGGGACAGCTCTATGGCTACACCTTC.